This T cell receptor beta chain was sequenced in a study of regulatory T cells in long-lasting Graves disease. This CDR3 has 14 residues. Germline CDR1 reads SGHTA; CDR2 reads FQGTGA. Trimming shortened V by 1 base and J by 5 bases, and 11 bases separated the two germline ends. Arm-PCR of CDR3 regions with iRepertoire HTBI primers generated TCR beta libraries. TCRdb redid the calling of the multiplex PCR reads with MiXCR, one entry per CDR3 protein. The table records about 660,000 distinct CDR3 sequences, 25% to 30% of them present only once. This clonotype was seen only once. Time point indicated: persistent/refractory GD, antithyroid drugs over 5 years with positive TRAb. PBMC RNA was the source of the TCR library. The patients included were those that came from an endocrinology department in Xi'an, China.

The sequence was collected from a female donor with Graves disease. This sequence joins TRBV7-3 and TRBJ1-2, with a tentative D call TRBD1 (5 bases). The sample here was peripheral blood mononuclear cells (PBMCs), taken when the disease was refractory, from a patient treated with antithyroid drugs. The CDR3 sequence is CASSLRWGSYGYTF. CDR3 nucleotides: TGTGCCAGCAGCTTAAGGTGGGGCTCATATGGCTACACCTTC.